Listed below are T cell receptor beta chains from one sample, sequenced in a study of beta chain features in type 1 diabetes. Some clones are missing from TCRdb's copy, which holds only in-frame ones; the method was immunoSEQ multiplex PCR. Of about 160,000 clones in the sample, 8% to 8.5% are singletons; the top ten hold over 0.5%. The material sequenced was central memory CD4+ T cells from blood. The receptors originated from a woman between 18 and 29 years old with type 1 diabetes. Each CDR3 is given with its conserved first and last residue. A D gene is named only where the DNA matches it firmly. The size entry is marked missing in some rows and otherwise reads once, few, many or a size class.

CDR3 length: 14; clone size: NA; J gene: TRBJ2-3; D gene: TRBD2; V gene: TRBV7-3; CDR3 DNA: TGTGCCAGCGGGGTGGGCGGGAGTATCAACACGCAGTATTTT; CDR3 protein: CASGVGGSINTQYF
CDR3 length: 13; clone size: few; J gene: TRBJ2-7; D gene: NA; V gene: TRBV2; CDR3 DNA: TGTGCCAGCAGTGACACAGGGTCCTACGAGCAGTACTTC; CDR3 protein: CASSDTGSYEQYF
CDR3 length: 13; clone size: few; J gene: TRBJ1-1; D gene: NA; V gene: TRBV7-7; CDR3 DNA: TGTGCCAGCAGCTTAGGAGAGAACACTGAAGCTTTCTTT; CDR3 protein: CASSLGENTEAFF
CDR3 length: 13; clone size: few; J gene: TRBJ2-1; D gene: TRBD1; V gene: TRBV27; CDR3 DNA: TGTGCCAGCAGCCGCGGACAGGGCAATGAGCAGTTCTTC; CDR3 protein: CASSRGQGNEQFF
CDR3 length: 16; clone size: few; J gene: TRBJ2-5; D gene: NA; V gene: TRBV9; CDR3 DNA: TGTGCCAGCAGCGTAGCAGGGCGGAGGGACGGGGAGACCCAGTACTTC; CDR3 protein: CASSVAGRRDGETQYF
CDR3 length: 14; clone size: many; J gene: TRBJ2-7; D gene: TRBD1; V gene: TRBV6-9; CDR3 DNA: TGTGCCAGCCCGCCCGGGACAGGGGGCTACGAGCAGTACTTC; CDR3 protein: CASPPGTGGYEQYF
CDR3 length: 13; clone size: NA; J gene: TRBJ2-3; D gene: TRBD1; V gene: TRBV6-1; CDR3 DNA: TGTGCCAGCACAACAGGGGGAGCAGATACGCAGTATTTT; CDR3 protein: CASTTGGADTQYF
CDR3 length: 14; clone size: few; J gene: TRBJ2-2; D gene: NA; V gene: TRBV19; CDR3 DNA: TGTGCCAGTAAAAGACACCTTTCCGCCGGGGAGCTGTTTTTT; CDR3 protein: CASKRHLSAGELFF
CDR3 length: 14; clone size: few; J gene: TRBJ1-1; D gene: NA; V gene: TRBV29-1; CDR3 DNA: TGCAGCGTTGAAAGTAACAGATTGAACACTGAAGCTTTCTTT; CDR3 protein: CSVESNRLNTEAFF
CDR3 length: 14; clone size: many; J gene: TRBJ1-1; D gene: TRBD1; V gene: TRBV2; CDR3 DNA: TGTGCCAGCAGCAAGGACAGGGGCGGTACTGAAGCTTTCTTT; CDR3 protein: CASSKDRGGTEAFF
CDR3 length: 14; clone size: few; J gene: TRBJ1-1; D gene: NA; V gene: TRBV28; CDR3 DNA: TGTGCCAGCACCAATCTGGTAGGGGACACTGAAGCTTTCTTT; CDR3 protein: CASTNLVGDTEAFF
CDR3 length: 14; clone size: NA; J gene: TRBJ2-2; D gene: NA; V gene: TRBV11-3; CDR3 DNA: TGTGCCAGCAGCCCCGGGAGAAACACCGGGGAGCTGTTTTTT; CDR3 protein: CASSPGRNTGELFF
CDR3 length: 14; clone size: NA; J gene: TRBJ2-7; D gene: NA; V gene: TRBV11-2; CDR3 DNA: TGTGCCAGCAGCTTAAATTCGGGGGACGACGAGCAGTACTTC; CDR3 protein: CASSLNSGDDEQYF
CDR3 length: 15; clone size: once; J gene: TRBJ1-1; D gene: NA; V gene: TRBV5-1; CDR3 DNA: TGCGCCAGCAGCTTGGCCTCGGGTCGGGACACTGAAGCTTTCTTT; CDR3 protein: CASSLASGRDTEAFF
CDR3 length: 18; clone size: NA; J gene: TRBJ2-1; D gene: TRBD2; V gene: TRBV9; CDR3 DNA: TGTGCCAGCAGCGTAGGGCTAGCGGGGACTAGCTCCTACAATGAGCAGTTCTTC; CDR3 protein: CASSVGLAGTSSYNEQFF
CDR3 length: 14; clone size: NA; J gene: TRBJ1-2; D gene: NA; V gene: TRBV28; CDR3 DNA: TGTGCCAGCAGTTCGCGACTGACGCACTATGGCTACACCTTC; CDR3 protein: CASSSRLTHYGYTF
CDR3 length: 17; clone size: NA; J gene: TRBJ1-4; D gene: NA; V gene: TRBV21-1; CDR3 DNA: TGTGCCAGCAGCAAACTTCGACAGGTGGCCTATTACGAAAAACTGTTTTTT; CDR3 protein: CASSKLRQVAYYEKLFF
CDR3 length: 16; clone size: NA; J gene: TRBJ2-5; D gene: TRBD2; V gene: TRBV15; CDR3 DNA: TGTGCCACCAGCAGATACCCCATTAGCGGGAAAGAGACCCAGTACTTC; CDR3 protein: CATSRYPISGKETQYF
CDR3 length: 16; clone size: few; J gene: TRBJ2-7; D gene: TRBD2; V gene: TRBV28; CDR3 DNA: TGTGCCAGCAGTCCGGGACTAGCGGGAGGGGTAGGGGAGCAGTACTTC; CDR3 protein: CASSPGLAGGVGEQYF
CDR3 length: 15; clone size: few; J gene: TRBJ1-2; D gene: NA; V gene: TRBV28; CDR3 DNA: TGTGCCAGCAGTTCGAAAAGCCAGGGGTACTATGGCTACACCTTC; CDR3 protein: CASSSKSQGYYGYTF
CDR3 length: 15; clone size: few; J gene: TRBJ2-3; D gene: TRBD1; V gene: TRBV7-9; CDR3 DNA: TGTGCCAGCAGCCCCGGGACAGGGTTCACAGATACGCAGTATTTT; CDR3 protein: CASSPGTGFTDTQYF
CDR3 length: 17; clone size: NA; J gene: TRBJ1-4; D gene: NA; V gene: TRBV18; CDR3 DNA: TGTGCCAGCTCCTCCCGACCTCAACAGGGTCAGGATGAAAAACTGTTTTTT; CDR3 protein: CASSSRPQQGQDEKLFF
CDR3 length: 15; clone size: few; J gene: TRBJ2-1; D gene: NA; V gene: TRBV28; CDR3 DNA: TGTGCCAGCAGGACGACTTTCCCTTCCTACAATGAGCAGTTCTTC; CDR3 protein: CASRTTFPSYNEQFF
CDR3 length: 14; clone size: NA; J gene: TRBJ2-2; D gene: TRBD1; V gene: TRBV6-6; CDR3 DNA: TGTGCCAGCAGGAGACAGGGGCAAACCGGGGAGCTGTTTTTT; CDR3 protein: CASRRQGQTGELFF
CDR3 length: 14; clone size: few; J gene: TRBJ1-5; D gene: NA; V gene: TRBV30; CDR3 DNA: TGTGCCTGGAGTCAACTTACGAGCGATCAGCCCCAGCATTTT; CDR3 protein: CAWSQLTSDQPQHF
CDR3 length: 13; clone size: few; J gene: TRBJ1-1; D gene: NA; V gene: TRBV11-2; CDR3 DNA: TGTGCCAGCAGCTCCTTGACAGTCACTGAAGCTTTCTTT; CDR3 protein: CASSSLTVTEAFF
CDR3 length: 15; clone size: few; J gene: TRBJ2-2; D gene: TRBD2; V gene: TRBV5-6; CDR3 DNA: TGTGCCAGCAGCTTCGGTGGGGAGGGGACCGGGGAGCTGTTTTTT; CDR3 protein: CASSFGGEGTGELFF
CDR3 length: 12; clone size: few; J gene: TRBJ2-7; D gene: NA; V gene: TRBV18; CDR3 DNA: TGTGCCAGCTCACCGGACGCGGGGGAGCAGTACTTC; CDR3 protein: CASSPDAGEQYF